This TCR beta chain was identified during a study of human T cells and chemical hapten exposure. Time point in this sample: healthy volunteer bleed at 2 weeks. The starting material, unfractionated whole blood, was used for total RNA extraction. In this sample, this clonotype turned up many times. TCRdb independently ran MiXCR on the RACE reads; one entry per CDR3 protein. This table holds about 31,000 distinct CDR3 sequences, over 7% found once. The V gene lost 0 bases and the J gene lost 1 base, with 18 bases spanning the gap. This CDR3 spans 18 amino acids. Per germline, CDR1 LGHNA and CDR2 YSLEER. The receptor's source is a human donor in good health. Some clones in this sample may be carry-over from other donors' samples. The chain is built from TRBV4-3 and TRBJ1-1, with D maybe TRBD1 (6 bases). The material sequenced was whole blood. DNA of the CDR3: TGCGCCAGCAGCCAAGAGGAAAGGGGGGTTTGGGCGAACACTGAAGCTTTCTTT. It yields the protein CASSQEERGVWANTEAFF.